These 5 T cell receptor beta chains share one sample of origin, sequenced in a study of T cells in Graves' hyperthyroidism and ophthalmopathy. Regions amplified from RNA transcripts were the TCR beta CDR3 regions. Carried out on the TCR CDR3, a first-round RT-PCR used the HTBI primer set. TCRdb used MiXCR to reprocess the multiplex PCR reads, holding one entry per CDR3 protein. This sample has some 550,000 distinct CDR3 sequences, with roughly a sixth found just once. The sample taken for sequencing was blood. These receptors all stem from a woman aged 40 to 50 with Graves' ophthalmopathy.

This clonotype showed up many times. CDR3 coding DNA: TGTGCCAGCAGCCAAGGGGGGTTGGAGACCCAGTACTTC. It is translated as CASSQGGLETQYF. The J gene is TRBJ2-5, the V gene TRBV3-1; possibly TRBD1 or TRBD2 for D (5 bases each). Trimming removed 1 base at V and 5 bases at J, with 8 bases between. The CDR3 extends over 13 amino acids. Germline V gene data show CDR1 as LGHDT and CDR2 as YNNKEL (reference sequence).

This clonotype was counted many times. The rearrangement uses TRBV7-9 and TRBJ2-1, with D possibly TRBD2 on 6 matching bases. V was shortened by 2 bases and J by 7 bases, with 21 bases between the two germline ends. The germline CDR1 and CDR2 sequences are SEHNR and FQNEAQ (reference sequence). This CDR3 contains 17 residues. The CDR3 loop reads CASSLPPGSGGGNEQFF. The CDR3, as DNA: TGTGCCAGCAGCTTACCTCCAGGTAGCGGAGGTGGGAATGAGCAGTTCTTC.

This clonotype occurred many times. The chain uses TRBV7-3 and TRBJ1-1; D call uncertain. Trimming shortened V by 0 bases and J by 4 bases, and 9 bases separated the two germline ends. Germline V gene lookup returns CDR1 SGHTA and CDR2 FQGTGA. The CDR3 contains 14 residues. The DNA of the CDR3 is TGTGCCAGCAGCTTAACGGGCCAGGTCACTGAAGCTTTCTTT. Translation gives CASSLTGQVTEAFF.

This clonotype was counted only a few times. The chain links TRBV10-3 to TRBJ2-5; D uncertain. Germline V lookup: CDR1 ENHRY, CDR2 SYGVKD. The V gene lost 4 bases and the J gene lost 1 base, with 10 bases spanning the gap. The CDR3 spans 14 residues. The CDR3 sequence: CAISARSSQETQYF. CDR3 bases: TGTGCCATCAGTGCCCGCAGTAGCCAAGAGACCCAGTACTTC.

V and J are TRBV7-8 and TRBJ1-6; 11 bases agree with TRBD1. Trimming removed 5 bases from V and 9 bases from J; junction bases left unmatched: 15. The CDR3 has 18 residues. The V gene's germline CDR1 is SGHVS and CDR2 FQNEAQ. This CDR3 reads CASSPRTGGDGVASPLHF. The CDR3 nucleotides read TGTGCCAGCAGCCCTCGGACAGGGGGCGACGGTGTGGCTTCACCCCTCCACTTT.